These 25 T cell receptor beta chains were sequenced from one sample in a study of Ad26.COV2.S vaccination and SARS-CoV-2 variants. The data were produced by immunoSEQ multiplex PCR, yet TCRdb's version contains in-frame clones alone and is incomplete. The sample contains about 440,000 clones, around 85% of which appear only once. Treatment noted: around 19 received Ad26.COV2.S at low or high dose, single or two shots; about 5 received placebo; per-sample allocation not given. Samples were taken on day 63 after the first vaccine or placebo injection. The sequences come from peripheral blood, collected in a trial of Ad26.COV2.S vaccine versus placebo. All receptors come from a person between 18 and 60 years old who received the Ad26.COV2.S COVID-19 vaccine or a placebo.

The chain uses TRBV3-1 (or the pseudogene TRBV3-2) and TRBJ2-1, with 12 bases aligning to TRBD2. Germline CDR1 and CDR2: LGHDT and YNNKEL (reference sequence). V shed 3 bases and J 9 bases; nucleotides not matched to a gene: 15. This CDR3 is 18 amino acids long. The CDR3 loop reads CASSQGLARLAGGGEQFF. CDR3 bases: TGTGCCAGCAGCCAGGGCCTTGCGCGTCTAGCGGGAGGGGGTGAGCAGTTCTTC.

The chain recombines TRBV2 with TRBJ1-4; 10 nucleotides align to TRBD1. Germline V CDR1 and CDR2: SNHLY, FYNNEI. J was trimmed by 6 bases and V by 5 bases; bases with no gene match: 3. The length of the CDR3 is 14 residues. The CDR3 coding sequence is TGTGCCAGCAGTTCGACAGGGGGCTATGAAAAACTGTTTTTT. Amino acid sequence: CASSSTGGYEKLFF.

The J gene is TRBJ2-7, the V gene TRBV5-4; TRBD2 matches 7 bases. The V and J ends lost 2 bases and 4 bases, in that order; junction bases with no gene match: 3. Germline values: CDR1 SGHNT, CDR2 YYREEE (reference sequence). The CDR3 is 13 amino acids. This chain's CDR3 is CASSFDSGYEQYF. For the CDR3, the DNA is TGTGCCAGCAGCTTTGATAGCGGGTACGAGCAGTACTTC.

The chain combines TRBV6-5 with TRBJ2-3, with 8 bases lining up with TRBD2. The CDR3 spans 14 residues. With V trimmed by 5 bases and J by 6 bases, 7 bases remained unmatched. The germline gives CDR1 MNHEY, CDR2 SVGAGI. This CDR3 reads CASSNGLASDTQYF. CDR3 DNA: TGTGCCAGCAGTAATGGACTAGCTAGTGATACGCAGTATTTT.

V is TRBV5-5 and J is TRBJ1-6; 7 bases agree with TRBD1. Germline V gene data show CDR1 as SGHKS and CDR2 as YYEKEE (reference sequence). The CDR3 totals 18 residues. V dropped 4 bases and J dropped 1; count of bases not matched to a gene: 11. This CDR3 is CASSSYRQGGSYNSPLHF. The CDR3 DNA is TGTGCCAGCAGCAGCTACAGACAGGGTGGGTCCTATAATTCACCCCTCCACTTT. The entire variable domain, with the rest obtained from reference TRBV5-5 and TRBJ1-6, is as follows: DAGVTQSPTHLIKTRGQQVTLRCSPISGHKSVSWYQQVLGQGPQFIFQYYEKEERGRGNFPDRFSARQFPNYSSELNVNALLLGDSALYLCASSSYRQGGSYNSPLHFGNGTRLTVT.

There are a few counts of this clone. The chain has TRBV5-1 and TRBJ2-7; a possible D gene is TRBD2 (5 bases). This CDR3 region has 10 residues. CDR1 and CDR2 (germline): SGHRS, YFSETQ. The V gene lost 8 bases and the J gene lost 6 bases, with 9 bases spanning the gap. The CDR3 protein is CARSRGEQYF. CDR3 bases: TGCGCCAGAAGCCGGGGCGAGCAGTACTTC. Full variable domain (missing parts from reference TRBV5-1 and TRBJ2-7): KAGVTQTPRYLIKTRGQQVTLSCSPISGHRSVSWYQQTPGQGLQFLFEYFSETQRNKGNFPGRFSGRQFSNSRSEMNVSTLELGDSALYLCARSRGEQYFGPGTRLTVT.

The chain combines TRBV30 with TRBJ1-2; TRBD1 agrees at 9 bases. The CDR3 length is 14 residues. The germline CDR1 and CDR2 sequences are GTSNPN and SVGIG (reference sequence). J gave up 4 bases and V 3 bases, and 6 bases lay outside the gene matches. The CDR3 DNA reads as TGTGCCTGGAGAGCCGGGACAGGGCTCTATGGCTACACCTTC. It specifies CAWRAGTGLYGYTF. Full variable domain (missing parts from reference TRBV30 and TRBJ1-2): SQTIHQWPATLVQPVGSPLSLECTVEGTSNPNLYWYRQAAGRGLQLLFYSVGIGQISSEVPQNLSASRPQDRQFILSSKKLLLSDSGFYLCAWRAGTGLYGYTFGSGTRLTVV.

This clone has ten or more counts. The chain recombines TRBV7-9 with TRBJ1-6, with no clear D. Germline values: CDR1 SEHNR, CDR2 FQNEAQ (reference sequence). The CDR3 has 14 residues. V was pared by 5 bases and J by 8 bases, with 13 bases between. CDR3 DNA: TGTGCCAGCAGCCCAGACACGAGTGATTCACCCCTCCACTTT. It yields the protein CASSPDTSDSPLHF.

V is TRBV18 and J is TRBJ1-1; no clear D. The CDR3 consists of 16 residues. Germline V gives CDR1 KGHSH, CDR2 LQKENI. V was clipped by 3 bases and J by 1 base, with 15 bases between them. The CDR3 protein is CASSPNPLGGNTEAFF. In nucleotides, the CDR3 is TGTGCCAGCTCACCGAATCCTCTTGGCGGGAACACTGAAGCTTTCTTT.

The chain joins TRBV6-5 to TRBJ2-7; possible D gene TRBD2, 7 bases. Trimming pared 11 bases from V and 2 bases from J, leaving 22 bases between. Germline-derived CDR1 and CDR2 are MNHEY and SVGAGI. This CDR3 is built from 15 residues. This CDR3 is CASKTGGRGAYEQYF. Here the CDR3 DNA reads TGTGCCTCAAAGACGGGGGGCAGGGGCGCCTACGAGCAGTACTTC.

This clone was seen only once. CDR3 in DNA: TGTGCCAGCAGTCGGGGGCACCAAGAGACCCAGTACTTC. Protein sequence: CASSRGHQETQYF. The rearrangement uses TRBV2 and TRBJ2-5; D may be TRBD1 or TRBD2 (6 bases each). Germline values: CDR1 SNHLY, CDR2 FYNNEI. The ends were cut back, 5 bases at V and 0 bases at J, with 7 bases in the middle. The CDR3 contains 13 residues.

This clone appeared once. CDR3 nucleotide sequence: TGTGCCAGCAGCCAAGATTTGTTAGGGAGTGAAGCTTTCTTT. Its translation is CASSQDLLGSEAFF. This rearrangement joins TRBV3-1 (or the pseudogene TRBV3-2) to TRBJ1-1; D is unresolved. This CDR3 is built from 14 residues. CDR1 LGHDT and CDR2 YNNKEL come from the germline V gene (reference sequence). V was clipped by 0 bases and J by 7 bases, with 12 bases between them.

The rearrangement links TRBV7-3 to TRBJ1-4; no reliable D call. The V gene's germline CDR1 is SGHTA and CDR2 FQGTGA. V shed 0 bases and J shed 3 bases, with 8 bases lying between them. This CDR3 is 15 amino acids long. CDR3 protein: CASSLTGGANEKLFF. The CDR3 DNA reads as TGTGCCAGCAGCTTAACCGGTGGTGCTAATGAAAAACTGTTTTTT.

This sequence joins TRBV5-8 and TRBJ2-1; D perhaps matches TRBD1 (5 bases). Germline V lookup: CDR1 SGHTS, CDR2 YDEGEE. This CDR3 spans 14 amino acids. V shed 4 bases and J shed 4 bases, with 12 bases lying between them. The CDR3, as DNA: TGTGCCAGCAGCACGCCAGGGAATTACAATGAGCAGTTCTTC. Translated: CASSTPGNYNEQFF.

The chain employs TRBV2 and TRBJ1-5; 8 bases are a match to TRBD1. This CDR3 is built from 15 residues. Germline loops: CDR1 SNHLY, CDR2 FYNNEI. With V trimmed by 6 bases and J by 3 bases, 7 bases remained unmatched. CDR3 bases: TGTGCCAGCAGAGCGACAGGGGCTGTCAATCAGCCCCAGCATTTT. As protein: CASRATGAVNQPQHF.

This clone occurred many times. This CDR3 is also generated by other DNA sequences in the sample. The chain carries TRBV4-2 and TRBJ1-5; 7 positions agree with TRBD1. The CDR3 length is 16 residues. V lost 3 bases and J lost 0; bases outside the gene matches: 5. Germline CDR1 reads LGHNA; CDR2 reads YNFKEQ. The CDR3 loop is CASSQETGNSNQPQHF. DNA for the CDR3: TGTGCCAGCAGCCAGGAGACAGGGAATAGCAATCAGCCCCAGCATTTT.

This chain links TRBV27 with TRBJ2-7, with 10 bases that match TRBD2. This CDR3 has 19 amino acids. Trimming took 8 bases from V and 6 from J; bases not matched to a gene: 25. CDR1 is MNHEY and CDR2 is SMNVEV in the germline V gene (reference sequence). This CDR3 reads CASYHNLPPSGRVRREQYF. The CDR3 DNA sequence: TGTGCCAGCTATCACAATTTACCGCCTAGCGGGAGAGTACGGCGCGAGCAGTACTTC.

The gene calls are TRBV30 and TRBJ1-5; D gene uncertain. Trimming stripped 1 base from V and 4 bases from J, with 5 bases between. There are 12 residues in the CDR3. Germline V lookup: CDR1 GTSNPN, CDR2 SVGIG (reference sequence). CDR3 nucleotide sequence: TGTGCCTGGAGTGGGTCTAATCAGCCCCAGCATTTT. Encoded protein: CAWSGSNQPQHF.

This sequence joins TRBV6-5 and TRBJ2-3; unclear D gene. The CDR3 is made up of 15 amino acids. CDR1 is MNHEY, CDR2 SVGAGI, per germline. Trimming removed 7 bases from V and 0 bases from J, with 14 bases in between. CDR3 nucleotides: TGTGCCAGCACTACATTGGGCGGCAGCACAGATACGCAGTATTTT. Its protein product is CASTTLGGSTDTQYF.

This clone was seen more than once but under ten times. The chain couples TRBV9 to TRBJ2-2; D ambiguous. The V gene's germline CDR1 is SGDLS and CDR2 YYNGEE. The CDR3 extends over 15 amino acids. Trimming took off 3 bases at V and 1 base at J, with 10 bases between the two ends. CDR3 nucleotide sequence: TGTGCCAGCAGCGCCAACCCTTTGAACACCGGGGAGCTGTTTTTT. Translation: CASSANPLNTGELFF.

Ten or more counts support this clone. This rearrangement joins TRBV3-1 (or the pseudogene TRBV3-2) to TRBJ2-1, with 13 bases aligning to TRBD2. CDR1 and CDR2 from the germline V gene are LGHDT and YNNKEL (reference sequence). The length of the CDR3 is 18 residues. V gave up 1 base and J gave up 8 bases; unmatched junction bases: 11. Here the CDR3 DNA reads TGTGCCAGCAGCCAAGTGACCAGGGGGACTAGCGGGACAGATGAGCAGTTCTTC. Translation: CASSQVTRGTSGTDEQFF.

The chain employs TRBV29-1 and TRBJ1-5; no clear D. The CDR3 contains 12 residues. CDR1 is SQVTM, CDR2 ANQGSEA, per germline. V dropped 6 bases and J dropped 5 bases, with 11 bases sitting between them. CDR3 loop: CSVEQGDQPQHF. The CDR3 bases are TGCAGCGTCGAACAAGGCGATCAGCCCCAGCATTTT.

The chain has TRBV7-2 and TRBJ2-1; the D gene could be TRBD1 or TRBD2 (5 bases each). With 5 bases removed from V and 8 bases from J, the gap between germline ends came to 22 bases. The length of the CDR3 is 16 residues. Germline lookup yields CDR1 SGHTA and CDR2 FQGNSA. The CDR3 region has the DNA TGTGCCAGCAGCGAAAACGGGGCCTTTTTAGAGCATGAGCAGTTCTTC. This encodes CASSENGAFLEHEQFF.

The rearrangement uses TRBV5-4 and TRBJ2-5; D ambiguous. The CDR3 loop spans 15 amino acids. Trimming pared 3 bases from V and 5 bases from J, leaving 17 bases between. Germline loops: CDR1 SGHNT, CDR2 YYREEE (reference sequence). The CDR3 loop reads CASSSELTPGETQYF. CDR3 coding DNA: TGTGCCAGCAGCTCAGAATTGACCCCTGGGGAGACCCAGTACTTC.

The chain is built from TRBV27 and TRBJ2-3; 16 nucleotides align to TRBD2. CDR3 length equals 15 residues. Germline CDR1 is MNHEY and CDR2 is SMNVEV (reference sequence). J was trimmed by 5 bases and V by 8 bases; bases with no gene match: 4. This CDR3 reads CASGGLAGGRDTQYF. The CDR3 DNA sequence: TGTGCCAGCGGGGGACTAGCGGGAGGGAGAGATACGCAGTATTTT.